A single sample gave rise to the 26 T cell receptor beta chains below, sequenced in a study of blood T cell repertoires in COVID-19. Only in-frame clones appear in the TCRdb table, and some are missing; sequencing was by immunoSEQ multiplex PCR. The sample has some 150,000 clones; 85% are singletons. Sequences were obtained from peripheral blood. Every receptor here comes from a woman in her 40s with active or convalescent COVID-19.

The rearrangement uses TRBV7-9 and TRBJ1-1, with TRBD1 as a possible D gene (6 bases). CDR3 length: 13 residues. V dropped 6 bases and J dropped 5 bases, with 13 bases sitting between them. The V gene's germline CDR1 is SEHNR and CDR2 FQNEAQ (reference sequence). The DNA of the CDR3 is TGTGCCAGCAGATCTACCCAGGGGACTGAAGCTTTCTTT. Amino acid sequence: CASRSTQGTEAFF.

This clone was found many times. This chain joins TRBV4-1 and TRBJ1-2; D gene unclear. V shed 4 bases and J shed 7 bases, with 19 bases lying between them. CDR1 and CDR2 from the germline V gene are MGHRA and YSYEKL. The CDR3 sequence is 15 residues long. The CDR3 nucleotides are TGCGCCAGCAGCCCACCACCCGCCAGGTTGGGTGGCTACACCTTC. Translation: CASSPPPARLGGYTF.

In its sample, this clone was seen once. The V and J genes are TRBV3-1 (or the pseudogene TRBV3-2) and TRBJ2-2, with D possibly TRBD1 on 5 matching bases. CDR1 is LGHDT, CDR2 YNNKEL, per germline (reference sequence). The V end was cut by 8 bases, the J end by 3 bases, with 22 bases between. The CDR3 covers 17 residues. The CDR3 loop reads CASRHDKWGRHTGELFF. The CDR3 bases are TGTGCCAGCCGACACGATAAATGGGGCCGACACACCGGGGAGCTGTTTTTT.

V is TRBV11-2 and J is TRBJ2-5; TRBD1 might be the D (5 bases). This CDR3 spans 14 amino acids. The germline CDR1 and CDR2 sequences are SGHAT and FQNNGV. With 5 bases removed from V and 1 base from J, the gap between germline ends came to 11 bases. Here the CDR3 reads CASSQGALQETQYF. CDR3 DNA: TGTGCCAGCAGCCAAGGGGCCCTCCAAGAGACCCAGTACTTC.

The chain uses TRBV7-2 and TRBJ2-5, with D possibly TRBD1 on 5 matching bases. The CDR3 is 16 amino acids. Trimming shortened V by 1 base and J by 2 bases, and 14 bases separated the two germline ends. CDR1 SGHTA and CDR2 FQGNSA come from the germline V gene. The CDR3 protein is CASSLVARQGQETQYF. CDR3 in DNA: TGTGCCAGCAGCTTAGTGGCGAGGCAGGGACAAGAGACCCAGTACTTC. The full variable domain, completed using reference TRBV7-2 and TRBJ2-5, is GAGVSQSPSNKVTEKGKDVELRCDPISGHTALYWYRQSLGQGLEFLIYFQGNSAPDKSGLPSDRFSAERTGGSVSTLTIQRTQQEDSAVYLCASSLVARQGQETQYFGPGTRLLVL.

This clone came up a few times. The chain recombines TRBV10-3 with TRBJ1-6; no clear D. The CDR3 totals 12 residues. Trimming took off 7 bases at V and 18 bases at J, with 19 bases between the two ends. The germline gives CDR1 ENHRY, CDR2 SYGVKD. The CDR3 sequence: CAITSGVGFPHF. The CDR3 DNA is TGTGCCATCACCTCCGGAGTTGGATTCCCCCACTTT.

The chain links TRBV5-1 to TRBJ1-2; weak D call: TRBD1 (6 bases). The V end lost 2 bases, the J end lost 0 bases, and 14 bases lay between the germline ends. Germline CDR1 and CDR2: SGHRS and YFSETQ. CDR3 length equals 16 residues. The CDR3 nucleotides read TGCGCCAGCAGCTTCGTACGGGACATAACTAACTATGGCTACACCTTC. It specifies CASSFVRDITNYGYTF.

This clone was counted a single time. The chain couples TRBV19 to TRBJ1-2; D is possibly TRBD1 (6 bases). The V and J ends lost 7 bases and 4 bases respectively, with 13 bases between them. CDR1 is LNHDA, CDR2 SQIVND, per germline (reference sequence). The CDR3 spans 13 residues. The chain's CDR3 is CASTIEGGYGYTF. Here the CDR3 DNA reads TGTGCCAGTACCATAGAGGGGGGCTATGGCTACACCTTC.

This chain uses TRBV2 with TRBJ2-5, with D unclear. Germline lookup yields CDR1 SNHLY and CDR2 FYNNEI. The V gene lost 2 bases and the J gene lost 7 bases, with 14 bases spanning the gap. The CDR3 extends over 14 amino acids. Here the CDR3 reads CASSEYEALATQYF. CDR3 in DNA: TGTGCCAGCAGTGAATACGAAGCCCTTGCGACCCAGTACTTC.

The chain is built from TRBV6-6 and TRBJ1-6, with 9 bases fitting TRBD1. There are 15 residues in the CDR3. Losses at the gene ends were 7 bases for V and 7 bases for J; bases not matched to a gene: 8. The germline V gene has CDR1 MNHNY and CDR2 SVGAGI (reference sequence). DNA of the CDR3: TGTGCCAGCATCCCGACAGGGGGTTGGAATTCACCCCTCCACTTT. Translating gives CASIPTGGWNSPLHF.

The gene calls are TRBV28 and TRBJ1-5; D gene ambiguous. V dropped 7 bases and J dropped 1 base, with 14 bases sitting between them. CDR3 size: 15 residues. Germline V lookup: CDR1 MDHEN, CDR2 SYDVKM. The CDR3 sequence is CASKAGWVSNQPQHF. CDR3 DNA sequence: TGTGCCAGCAAAGCGGGGTGGGTCAGCAATCAGCCCCAGCATTTT. The entire variable domain, with the rest obtained from reference TRBV28 and TRBJ1-5, is as follows: DVKVTQSSRYLVKRTGEKVFLECVQDMDHENMFWYRQDPGLGLRLIYFSYDVKMKEKGDIPEGYSVSREKKERFSLILESASTNQTSMYLCASKAGWVSNQPQHFGDGTRLSIL.

V and J are TRBV24-1 and TRBJ1-2; 7 bases fit TRBD1. V was clipped by 5 bases and J by 2 bases; unmatched bases: 7. Germline CDR1 is KGHDR and CDR2 is SFDVKD. This CDR3 contains 15 residues. The CDR3 nucleotides read TGTGCCACCAGTGCCGAAGACAGGGAGAACTATGGCTACACCTTC. Translating gives CATSAEDRENYGYTF.

In the case of this clone: Sequence at one end of the junction differs from germline and may be a read error. The CDR3 is CASSLDQGGRQYF. CDR3 coding DNA: TGTGCTAGCAGCTTAGACCAAGGCGGGAGACAGTACTTC. V and J are TRBV7-7 and TRBJ2-7; TRBD2 matches at 7 bases. The CDR3 is 13 amino acids. In germline, CDR1 is SSHAT, CDR2 FNYEAQ (reference sequence).

The chain combines TRBV10-3 with TRBJ1-6; unclear D gene. Germline lookup yields CDR1 ENHRY and CDR2 SYGVKD. The CDR3 runs to 15 residues. The V and J ends lost 3 bases and 4 bases respectively, with 10 bases between them. In nucleotides, the CDR3 is TGTGCCATCAGTGAAACTAGGGCGTATAATTCACCCCTCCACTTT. Amino acid sequence: CAISETRAYNSPLHF.

The chain joins TRBV6-5 to TRBJ1-6; 10 nucleotides agree with TRBD1. The CDR3 contains 14 residues. Germline V lookup: CDR1 MNHEY, CDR2 SVGAGI. V lost 8 bases and J lost 10; bases outside the gene matches: 8. This CDR3 is CASQTGGRSSPLHF. The CDR3 DNA follows: TGTGCCAGCCAGACAGGGGGCCGGAGCTCACCCCTCCACTTT.

The V call is TRBV3-1 (or the pseudogene TRBV3-2), the J call TRBJ1-2; unclear D gene. V was trimmed by 0 bases and J by 7 bases, leaving 12 bases between them. CDR1 and CDR2 (germline): LGHDT, YNNKEL (reference sequence). The CDR3 sequence is 14 residues long. The CDR3 nucleotides are TGTGCCAGCAGCCAAGATGCGGGAGTGGGTGGCTACACCTTC. Its translation: CASSQDAGVGGYTF.

The chain couples TRBV7-2 to TRBJ2-3, with 15 bases aligning to TRBD2. This CDR3 has 18 residues. Germline CDR1 is SGHTA and CDR2 is FQGNSA. J lost 5 bases, V lost 0 bases, and 6 bases had no gene match. The CDR3 DNA sequence: TGTGCCAGCAGCTTAGCAGTAGGACTAGCGGGAGGGAAAGATACGCAGTATTTT. This encodes CASSLAVGLAGGKDTQYF.

This clone showed up just a few times. The V and J genes are TRBV28 and TRBJ1-1; perhaps TRBD1 as D (5 bases). Germline CDR1 reads MDHEN; CDR2 reads SYDVKM. This CDR3 contains 14 residues. The V end was cut by 0 bases, the J end by 5 bases, with 10 bases between. CDR3 in amino acids: CASSLWGRGTEAFF. The DNA of the CDR3 is TGTGCCAGCAGTTTATGGGGGAGGGGAACTGAAGCTTTCTTT.

The chain employs TRBV5-1 and TRBJ1-1, with D possibly being TRBD1 (5 bases). The V end was cut by 3 bases, the J end by 3 bases, with 18 bases between. The CDR3 has 16 amino acids. From germline, CDR1 is SGHRS and CDR2 YFSETQ. In nucleotides, the CDR3 is TGCGCCAGCAGCTCGAGGACATATACCGCGGACACTGAAGCTTTCTTT. As protein: CASSSRTYTADTEAFF.

The chain carries TRBV25-1 and TRBJ1-2, with 10 positions matching TRBD1. J gave up 8 bases and V 0 bases, and 6 bases lay outside the gene matches. Germline V lookup: CDR1 MGHDK, CDR2 SYGVNS. This CDR3 is built from 15 residues. The CDR3 nucleotides are TGTGCCAGCAGTGAATATAGTGACAGGGGGCGAGGCTACACCTTC. Encoded protein: CASSEYSDRGRGYTF.

The chain combines TRBV5-1 with TRBJ1-1; tentatively, D is TRBD1 (5 bases). The germline V and J ends were trimmed by 4 bases and 8 bases, with 21 bases remaining between them. Germline values: CDR1 SGHRS, CDR2 YFSETQ. The CDR3 consists of 15 residues. As DNA, the CDR3 is TGCGCCAGCAGCCCTGACGGGGGGGATTCGGCGGAAGCTTTCTTT. Its translation is CASSPDGGDSAEAFF.

The chain is built from TRBV6-4 and TRBJ2-2, with D possibly being TRBD2 (5 bases). Germline CDR1 and CDR2: MRHNA and SNTAGT. V shed 4 bases and J shed 4 bases, with 16 bases lying between them. The CDR3 has 16 residues. The chain's CDR3 is CASSASGPAGTGELFF. CDR3 bases: TGTGCCAGCAGTGCCTCGGGCCCCGCGGGCACCGGGGAGCTGTTTTTT.

The rearrangement links TRBV28 to TRBJ1-1; D is undetermined. Germline CDR1 MDHEN, CDR2 SYDVKM. CDR3 length: 11 amino acids. V was trimmed by 8 bases and J by 4 bases, leaving 8 bases between them. The CDR3 reads CASGLSTEAFF. DNA for the CDR3: TGTGCCAGCGGACTGAGCACTGAAGCTTTCTTT.

J is TRBJ2-3 and V is TRBV11-2; D is unclear. The germline V gene encodes CDR1 SGHAT and CDR2 FQNNGV. CDR3 length: 15 residues. V lost 4 bases, J lost 0 bases, and 11 bases lay in between. In nucleotides, the CDR3 is TGTGCCAGCAGCTCTACAGTCCTTAGCACAGATACGCAGTATTTT. Its translation: CASSSTVLSTDTQYF.

The genes are TRBV18 and TRBJ1-2; D remains ambiguous. Between the trimmed V and J ends, which lost 1 base and 3 bases, there was a span of 6 bases. The CDR3 runs to 13 residues. Germline lookup yields CDR1 KGHSH and CDR2 LQKENI. The DNA of the CDR3 is TGTGCCAGCTCACCACGGGGAGACTATGGCTACACCTTC. Translated, it gives CASSPRGDYGYTF.

The chain joins TRBV6-6 to TRBJ2-1, with D perhaps TRBD1 (6 bases). The CDR3 loop spans 15 amino acids. V was cut by 7 bases and J by 0 bases, with 13 bases left in between. The V gene's germline CDR1 is MNHNY and CDR2 SVGAGI (reference sequence). The CDR3 sequence: CASIKQGRSYNEQFF. CDR3 DNA sequence: TGTGCCAGCATTAAACAGGGTCGCTCCTACAATGAGCAGTTCTTC.